Listed here are 4 T cell receptor beta chains from one sample, sequenced in a study of beta chain features in type 1 diabetes. Overall study findings and caveats: Patients with Type 1 diabetes showed moderately but significantly shorter TCRB CDR3s in all four CD4+ subsets.

Their specific antigens are unknown. Every isolated RNA sample was fully reverse transcribed, so sequencing captured expressed TCRB transcripts. Clones were sequenced by immunoSEQ multiplex PCR, and TCRdb holds only the in-frame ones, with some missing. The table shows 680,000 or so clones, with roughly 13% occurring only once. The sample consisted of naive CD4+ T cells from blood. The receptors derive from a man between 18 and 35 years old with type 1 diabetes.

This clone has only a few counts. The V call is TRBV5-1, the J call TRBJ1-2, with D unclear. V was pared by 0 bases and J by 3 bases, with 15 bases between. Germline values: CDR1 SGHRS, CDR2 YFSETQ. The CDR3 is made up of 16 amino acids. CDR3 nucleotides: TGCGCCAGCAGCTTGGCTTCCTCTCCGGTTGACTATGGCTACACCTTC. Translating it yields CASSLASSPVDYGYTF.

A remark on this clone: The sample has other DNA sequences that encode this CDR3 too. This chain uses TRBV5-4 with TRBJ2-7; D perhaps matches TRBD1 (5 bases). Germline V lookup: CDR1 SGHNT, CDR2 YYREEE (reference sequence). The CDR3 contains 12 residues. Trimming removed 3 bases at V and 1 base at J, with 5 bases between. The chain's CDR3 is CASSSGSYEQYF. CDR3 in DNA: TGTGCCAGCAGCTCAGGGTCCTACGAGCAGTACTTC.

The chain combines TRBV18 with TRBJ1-1; D gene unclear. Between the trimmed V and J ends, which lost 1 base and 8 bases, there was a span of 14 bases. The CDR3 covers 14 residues. Looked up from germline, CDR1 is KGHSH and CDR2 is LQKENI. The chain's CDR3 is CASSPRRDHGEAFF. Written as DNA, the CDR3 is TGTGCCAGCTCACCACGTCGGGATCACGGGGAAGCTTTCTTT.

Comment on this clone: Being one base from a much bigger clone, this may be a read error. This CDR3 is also generated by other DNA sequences in the sample. The chain joins TRBV5-4 to TRBJ2-5; D remains unclear. V was clipped by 4 bases and J by 5 bases, with 6 bases between them. The CDR3 loop spans 11 amino acids. Germline V gene data show CDR1 as SGHNT and CDR2 as YYREEE (reference sequence). The CDR3 reads CASSPGETQYF. The DNA of the CDR3 is TGTGCCAGCAGCCCCGGGGAGACCCAGTACTTC. Drawing the rest from reference TRBV5-4 and TRBJ2-5, the complete variable domain is ETGVTQSPTHLIKTRGQQVTLRCSSQSGHNTVSWYQQALGQGPQFIFQYYREEENGRGNFPPRFSGLQFPNYSSELNVNALELDDSALYLCASSPGETQYFGPGTRLLVL.